These 8 T cell receptor beta chains were all obtained from the same sample, sequenced in a study of Ad26.COV2.S vaccination and SARS-CoV-2 variants. Indicated treatment: some 20 received Ad26.COV2.S at low or high dose, single or two shots; about 5 received placebo; per-sample allocation not given. Sampling happened 63 days after the first vaccine or placebo injection. Data came from immunoSEQ multiplex PCR; TCRdb stores just in-frame clones and leaves some out. Altogether approximately 460,000 clones are present, 89% being singletons, with the ten largest covering about 1.5%. The sample in question was peripheral blood, obtained in a trial of Ad26.COV2.S vaccine versus placebo. All receptors come from a person between 18 and 65 years old who received the Ad26.COV2.S COVID-19 vaccine or a placebo.

In this sample, this clone turned up once. The rearrangement links TRBV5-1 to TRBJ2-3; the match to TRBD1 covers 8 bases. Losses at the gene ends were 3 bases for V and 2 bases for J; bases not matched to a gene: 8. CDR1 and CDR2 from the germline V gene are SGHRS and YFSETQ. CDR3 size: 16 residues. This chain's CDR3 is CASSSSGGTSTDTQYF. The DNA of the CDR3 is TGCGCCAGCAGCTCTTCAGGGGGCACCTCCACAGATACGCAGTATTTT.

This chain joins TRBV2 and TRBJ1-2; D unresolved. The CDR3 has 17 residues. Trimming left V 4 bases short and J 0 bases short, with 18 bases between. CDR1 and CDR2 (germline): SNHLY, FYNNEI. This CDR3 reads CASSANAVIRANYGYTF. In DNA form, the CDR3 reads TGTGCCAGCAGTGCAAATGCAGTAATAAGGGCTAACTATGGCTACACCTTC.

Concerning this clone: The same CDR3 can be traced to other DNA sequences in this sample. The V gene is TRBV6-5, the J gene TRBJ2-7; TRBD2 matches 9 bases. The germline V gene encodes CDR1 MNHEY and CDR2 SVGAGI. The V segment lost 0 bases and the J segment 1 base; nucleotides outside the gene matches: 1. The CDR3 totals 15 residues. In DNA, the CDR3 is TGTGCCAGCAGTTACTCGGCGGGAGGGTCCTACGAGCAGTACTTC. Translating gives CASSYSAGGSYEQYF.

This chain connects TRBV2 to TRBJ2-6; unclear D gene. CDR3 length: 14 residues. The V and J ends lost 11 bases and 0 bases respectively, with 11 bases between them. Germline CDR1 reads SNHLY; CDR2 reads FYNNEI. In DNA, the CDR3 is TGTGCCGGCCACGCCTTCTCTGGGGCCAACGTCCTGACTTTC. It yields the protein CAGHAFSGANVLTF.

V is TRBV4-2 and J is TRBJ2-2, with D tentatively TRBD1 or TRBD2 (5 bases each). V gave up 3 bases and J gave up 1 base, with 15 bases separating them. The V gene's germline CDR1 is LGHNA and CDR2 YNFKEQ. The CDR3 is made up of 17 amino acids. CDR3 in amino acids: CASSHPQGSVNTGELFF. The CDR3 DNA is TGTGCCAGCAGCCATCCTCAGGGTAGCGTGAACACCGGGGAGCTGTTTTTT.

The chain uses TRBV6-1 and TRBJ1-4; D is perhaps TRBD1 (6 bases). The germline V gene has CDR1 MNHNS and CDR2 SASEGT. The CDR3 consists of 14 residues. V was trimmed by 1 base and J by 10 bases, leaving 13 bases between them. This CDR3 is CASSEVWGHGKLFF. CDR3 coding DNA: TGTGCCAGCAGTGAAGTTTGGGGGCATGGAAAACTGTTTTTT.

This chain uses TRBV27 with TRBJ1-1, with a possible D match to TRBD1 (5 bases). Germline-derived CDR1 and CDR2 are MNHEY and SMNVEV (reference sequence). The CDR3 contains 13 residues. Trimming took 3 bases from V and 4 from J, leaving 9 bases between them. CDR3 bases: TGTGCCAGCAGTTTCGACAGTCGCACTGAAGCTTTCTTT. It codes for CASSFDSRTEAFF.

This clone occurred once. The chain couples TRBV5-8 to TRBJ1-2, with TRBD1 as a possible D gene (5 bases). Germline V CDR1 and CDR2: SGHTS, YDEGEE. The length of the CDR3 is 17 residues. The germline V and J ends were trimmed by 0 bases and 3 bases, with 18 bases remaining between them. The CDR3 region is CASSLDPKAGRDYGYTF. DNA for the CDR3: TGTGCCAGCAGCTTGGATCCTAAGGCAGGGAGGGACTATGGCTACACCTTC.